Below are 6 T cell receptor beta chains sequenced from a single sample in a study of T cell repertoires in cytomegalovirus infection. No antigen has been identified for these receptors. One entry per CDR3 protein results from TCRdb running MiXCR on the reads. The sample lists about 890,000 distinct CDR3 sequences; around 31% were seen once. The starting material was cultured CD8+ T cells from PBMCs, obtained from culture after CMV antigen stimulation. These receptors were taken from a human donor in good health (CMV status not recorded). Some clones in this sample may be carry-over from other donors' samples.

The rearrangement links TRBV27 to TRBJ1-4, with 9 bases fitting TRBD1. The CDR3 length is 15 residues. CDR1 is MNHEY, CDR2 SMNVEV, per germline (reference sequence). Germline trimming cut 5 bases from V and 7 bases from J; bases unmatched to any gene: 8. The CDR3 here is CASSPQTGGGEKLFF. CDR3 nucleotides: TGTGCCAGCAGTCCTCAGACAGGGGGGGGTGAAAAACTGTTTTTT.

Only a few counts were recorded for this clonotype. The chain links TRBV28 to TRBJ2-3; 7 nucleotides match TRBD2. CDR3 length: 15 amino acids. With 3 bases clipped from V and 3 bases from J, the junction kept 6 bases outside the gene matches. CDR1 is MDHEN, CDR2 SYDVKM, per germline. This chain's CDR3 is CASSFDSGRTDTQYF. The CDR3 DNA reads TGTGCCAGCAGTTTCGATAGCGGGCGGACAGATACGCAGTATTTT. The whole variable domain, filled in from reference TRBV28 and TRBJ2-3, reads DVKVTQSSRYLVKRTGEKVFLECVQDMDHENMFWYRQDPGLGLRLIYFSYDVKMKEKGDIPEGYSVSREKKERFSLILESASTNQTSMYLCASSFDSGRTDTQYFGPGTRLTVL.

To note about this clonotype: The junction departs from the called germline gene at one end, perhaps through a read error. The chain carries TRBV4-1 and TRBJ1-1; tentatively, D is TRBD1 (5 bases). This CDR3 has 19 amino acids. The germline CDR1 and CDR2 sequences are MGHRA and YSYEKL. CDR3: CTSSQESSTGLHGNTEAFF. DNA of the CDR3: TGCACCAGCAGCCAAGAATCGTCGACGGGACTGCACGGTAACACTGAAGCTTTCTTT.

V gene TRBV7-9 combines with J gene TRBJ2-3; D may be TRBD1 (6 bases). The CDR3 is made up of 12 amino acids. V was trimmed by 5 bases and J by 4 bases, leaving 7 bases between them. Germline lookup yields CDR1 SEHNR and CDR2 FQNEAQ (reference sequence). Written as DNA, the CDR3 is TGTGCCAGCAGCCGACAGGCAGATACGCAGTATTTT. Its protein product is CASSRQADTQYF.

This clonotype was found a few times. The chain carries TRBV12-3 or TRBV12-4 and TRBJ1-5; D remains ambiguous. V dropped 2 bases and J dropped 0 bases, with 8 bases sitting between them. The CDR3 has 15 residues. The CDR3 reads CASSLSRYSNQPQHF. The CDR3 DNA is TGTGCCAGCAGTTTATCGAGATATAGCAATCAGCCCCAGCATTTT.

The V gene is TRBV19, the J gene TRBJ1-1, with 9 nucleotides matching TRBD1. The CDR3 spans 14 residues. Trimming at V came to 3 bases and at J to 3 bases, leaving 2 bases not matched to a gene. Looked up from germline, CDR1 is LNHDA and CDR2 is SQIVND (reference sequence). This CDR3 reads CASSMTGGDTEAFF. CDR3 coding DNA: TGTGCCAGTAGTATGACAGGGGGTGACACTGAAGCTTTCTTT.